This entry concerns a single T cell receptor (beta chain). Its antigen is undetermined. The entry originates in a study of OX40 agonist ivuxolimab in advanced cancers. Background on the study: Recorded diagnoses for dose-escalation patients were hepatocellular carcinoma, melanoma, renal cell or head and neck cancer. Study outcomes and limitations: At doses 0.1 to 3.0 mg/kg, CD4+ and CD8+ clones expanded.

Libraries were prepared by immunoSEQ multiplex PCR; TCRdb keeps only in-frame clonotypes and omits some of them. The table includes approximately 76,000 clones, approximately 85% detected once. The CDR3 extends over 17 amino acids. J lost 6 bases, V lost 4 bases, and 15 bases had no gene match. CDR1 and CDR2 from the germline V gene are SGHRS and YFSETQ. The rearrangement links TRBV5-1 to TRBJ2-2, with 7 bases lining up with TRBD1. The sequence came from an adult with an advanced solid tumor such as melanoma, head and neck, liver or kidney cancer. Specimen: CD4+ or CD8+ T cells sorted from blood, collected in a trial of the OX40 agonist ivuxolimab. The CDR3 coding sequence is TGCGCCAGCAGCCCTCCTCGACAGGGTTCCCTCTCCGGGGAGCTGTTTTTT. It yields the protein CASSPPRQGSLSGELFF.